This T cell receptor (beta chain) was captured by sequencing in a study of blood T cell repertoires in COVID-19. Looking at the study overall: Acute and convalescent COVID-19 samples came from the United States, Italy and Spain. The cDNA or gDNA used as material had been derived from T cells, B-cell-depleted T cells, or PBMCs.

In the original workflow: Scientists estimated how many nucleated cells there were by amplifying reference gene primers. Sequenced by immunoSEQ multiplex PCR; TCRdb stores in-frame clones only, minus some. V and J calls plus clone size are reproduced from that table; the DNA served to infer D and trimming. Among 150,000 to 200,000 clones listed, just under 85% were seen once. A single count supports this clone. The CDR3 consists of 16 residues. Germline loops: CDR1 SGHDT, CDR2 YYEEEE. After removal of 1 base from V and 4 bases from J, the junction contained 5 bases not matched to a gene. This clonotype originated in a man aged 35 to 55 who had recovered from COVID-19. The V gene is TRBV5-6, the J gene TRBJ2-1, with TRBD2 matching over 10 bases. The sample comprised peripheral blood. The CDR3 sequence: CASSLLAGDPYNEQFF. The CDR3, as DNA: TGTGCCAGCAGCTTGCTAGCGGGAGACCCTTACAATGAGCAGTTCTTC.